This TCR beta chain was obtained from a study of blood T cells in healthy people across ages. PCR was performed a second time for roughly 7 to 11 cycles using a sample-barcoded 5' primer and a J-beta primer mix. A single record per CDR3 protein comes from TCRdb applying MiXCR to the 5' RACE reads. The sample has hundreds of thousands of distinct CDR3 sequences, roughly 25% seen once. V trimming: 5 bases; J trimming: 2 bases; junction bases outside the gene matches: 10. The CDR3 totals 17 residues. Germline V lookup: CDR1 SGHTA, CDR2 FQGNSA. These data were also reused for a study on T cells of mothers and their children.

The sample consisted of blood. The chain recombines TRBV7-2 with TRBJ2-2; 8 bases line up with TRBD2. This TCR was recovered from a boy younger than 18 in good health. CDR3 nucleotides: TGTGCCAGCAGCCCAATCATCCGGGGGGGTAACACCGGGGAGCTGTTTTTT. Its translation: CASSPIIRGGNTGELFF. The entire variable domain, with the rest obtained from reference TRBV7-2 and TRBJ2-2, is as follows: GAGVSQSPSNKVTEKGKDVELRCDPISGHTALYWYRQSLGQGLEFLIYFQGNSAPDKSGLPSDRFSAERTGGSVSTLTIQRTQQEDSAVYLCASSPIIRGGNTGELFFGEGSRLTVL.